Following are 7 T cell receptor beta chains from one sample sequenced in a study of T cells in Graves' hyperthyroidism and ophthalmopathy. What was amplified from RNA transcripts were TCR beta CDR3 regions. In the first-round RT-PCR of the TCR CDR3, the HTBI primer set was used. MiXCR, applied by TCRdb to the multiplex PCR reads, yields one record per CDR3 protein. The profile covers approximately 740,000 distinct CDR3 sequences, with less than 15% appearing a single time and more than 8.5% taken by the ten largest. Sequencing was carried out using blood. The receptor source for this set is a young woman with Graves' hyperthyroidism.

In its sample, this clonotype was seen a few times. V gene TRBV19 combines with J gene TRBJ1-1, with D maybe TRBD1 (5 bases). The germline V gene has CDR1 LNHDA and CDR2 SQIVND (reference sequence). CDR3 length: 11 residues. V was pared by 5 bases and J by 8 bases, with 9 bases between. CDR3 region: CASSLWDEAFF. The CDR3 DNA reads TGTGCCAGTAGTCTTTGGGACGAAGCTTTCTTT.

This clonotype was seen a few times. V and J are TRBV15 and TRBJ2-1, with TRBD2 matching 9 bases. Trimming cost V 1 base and J 5 bases; bases outside gene matches: 9. Germline V gene data show CDR1 as LNHNV and CDR2 as YYDKDF (reference sequence). The CDR3 is made up of 17 amino acids. CDR3 nucleotide sequence: TGTGCCACCAGCAGAGTCCTCCCTCTAGCGGGAAACAATGAGCAGTTCTTC. Its translation: CATSRVLPLAGNNEQFF.

This clonotype was counted at least ten times. V gene TRBV20-1 combines with J gene TRBJ2-7; 7 nucleotides agree with TRBD2. The CDR3 spans 15 residues. Germline lookup yields CDR1 DFQATT and CDR2 SNEGSKA (reference sequence). Trimming removed 0 bases from V and 2 bases from J; junction bases left unmatched: 7. The CDR3 sequence is CSARDGKREPYEQYF. CDR3 sequence (DNA): TGCAGTGCTAGAGATGGCAAGCGGGAACCCTACGAGCAGTACTTC.

The chain recombines TRBV28 with TRBJ1-2, with TRBD1 identical over 12 bases. Germline trimming cut 9 bases from V and 8 bases from J; bases unmatched to any gene: 13. Germline CDR1 MDHEN, CDR2 SYDVKM. The CDR3 sequence is 15 residues long. CDR3 bases: TGTGCCAGTAGTATCCCGGGACAGGGGGCAGGAGGCTACACCTTC. Its protein is CASSIPGQGAGGYTF.

This clonotype showed up many times. The chain recombines TRBV29-1 with TRBJ2-3; a weak D match, TRBD2 (5 bases). Trimming left V 8 bases short and J 6 bases short, with 27 bases between. Germline V lookup: CDR1 SQVTM, CDR2 ANQGSEA. CDR3 length: 16 amino acids. The CDR3 is CSITGWLHGGVDTQYF. In DNA form, the CDR3 reads TGCAGCATCACCGGTTGGCTTCACGGAGGTGTCGATACGCAGTATTTT.

There are a few counts of this clonotype. The CDR3 is CASRETGVSYEQYF. In DNA form, the CDR3 reads TGTGCCAGCAGAGAGACAGGGGTTTCCTACGAGCAGTACTTC. The gene calls are TRBV25-1 and TRBJ2-7; 8 bases are a match to TRBD1. Germline trimming cut 6 bases from V and 1 base from J; bases unmatched to any gene: 5. This CDR3 spans 14 amino acids. Germline-derived CDR1 and CDR2 are MGHDK and SYGVNS.

In its sample, this clonotype was seen a few times. This chain links TRBV19 with TRBJ2-2; 10 bases match TRBD1. The CDR3 runs 17 residues. V lost 5 bases and J lost 2; bases outside the gene matches: 8. Germline CDR1 is LNHDA and CDR2 is SQIVND (reference sequence). CDR3 residues: CASSPMDRGKNTGELFF. In nucleotides, the CDR3 is TGTGCCAGTAGTCCGATGGACAGGGGGAAAAACACCGGGGAGCTGTTTTTT.